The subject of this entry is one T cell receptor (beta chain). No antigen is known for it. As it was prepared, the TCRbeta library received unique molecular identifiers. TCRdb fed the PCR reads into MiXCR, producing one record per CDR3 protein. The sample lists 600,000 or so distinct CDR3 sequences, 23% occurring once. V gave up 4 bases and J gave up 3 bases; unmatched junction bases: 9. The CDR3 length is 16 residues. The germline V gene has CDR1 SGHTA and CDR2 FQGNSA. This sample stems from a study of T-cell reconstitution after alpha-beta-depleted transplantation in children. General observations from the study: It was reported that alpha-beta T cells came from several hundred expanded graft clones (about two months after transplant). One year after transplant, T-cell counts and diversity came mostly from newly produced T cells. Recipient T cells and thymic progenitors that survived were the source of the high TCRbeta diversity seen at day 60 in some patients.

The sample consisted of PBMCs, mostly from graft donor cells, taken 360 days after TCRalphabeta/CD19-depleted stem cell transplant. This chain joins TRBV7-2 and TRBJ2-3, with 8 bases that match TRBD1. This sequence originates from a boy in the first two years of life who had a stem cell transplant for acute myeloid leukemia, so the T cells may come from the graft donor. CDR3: CASSSPLDRGTDTQYF. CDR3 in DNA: TGTGCCAGCAGCTCCCCCCTCGACAGGGGTACAGATACGCAGTATTTT.